This TCR beta chain was sequenced for a study of T and B cells in COVID-19 patients. Turning to the study itself: COVID-19 patients gave peripheral blood either during active infection or after recovery. Critical illness requiring mechanical ventilation or extracorporeal membrane oxygenation affected about 60% of the 20 active-infection patients. Broader study findings: Patients with COVID-19 reportedly showed strongly skewed T cell receptor beta variable and joining gene usage.

TRB rearrangements were amplified by multiplex PCR with BIOMED2 TRB-A/B primers. TCRdb itself ran the multiplex PCR reads through MiXCR, one entry per CDR3 protein. The table includes approximately 17,000 distinct CDR3 sequences, about 26% detected once. V lost 4 bases and J 2 bases, leaving 11 bases between the germline ends. CDR1 and CDR2 (germline): LNHDA, SQIVND (reference sequence). The CDR3 runs to 14 residues. This clonotype is judged medium-sized. Its specificity is unknown. TRB was amplified from around 230-520 ng of blood genomic DNA. The rearrangement uses TRBV19 and TRBJ2-5, with D perhaps TRBD2 (5 bases). Input material: blood. This receptor was taken from a human donor who had recovered from COVID-19. Here the CDR3 DNA reads TGTGCCAGTAGTAACATGGGCGGGCAAGAGACCCAGTACTTC. It yields the protein CASSNMGGQETQYF. The full variable domain, rest sourced from reference TRBV19 and TRBJ2-5, is DGGITQSPKYLFRKEGQNVTLSCEQNLNHDAMYWYRQDPGQGLRLIYYSQIVNDFQKGDIAEGYSVSREKKESFPLTVTSAQKNPTAFYLCASSNMGGQETQYFGPGTRLLVL.